Here is one T cell receptor (beta chain) with its context. Its antigen is still unknown. TCRdb recomputed calls from the RACE reads with MiXCR, one row per CDR3 protein. The table has more than 85,000 distinct CDR3 sequences, 8.5% seen once. Stated time point: pre-sensitization, week 0. Described treatment: therapeutic diphenylcyclopropenone sensitization with weekly scalp DPC. The sample originates from a study of human T cells and chemical hapten exposure. Study context: 0.01% DPC was applied to the upper back in patch tests, which were read at 6 days. TCR yields per sample varied, mainly owing to small pooled library volume differences.

Study-wide points: Against controls, expanded TCRs gave rise to significantly more large CDR3 similarity clusters.

The CDR3 runs 18 residues. The ends lost 10 bases at V and 2 bases at J; junction bases unmatched: 18. The source of this sequence is a man aged 40-49 years with alopecia areata. Some clones in this sample may be carry-over from other donors' samples. This sample comprised whole blood, obtained in connection with sensitization to the hapten diphenylcyclopropenone (DPC). The V gene is TRBV6-7, the J gene TRBJ2-3, with TRBD2 matching 10 bases. TRBV6-7 is filed as an ORF, its function uncertain. The CDR3 loop is CANPGLAEPGAPTDTQYF. The DNA for the CDR3 is TGTGCCAACCCAGGACTAGCGGAGCCCGGAGCCCCCACAGATACGCAGTATTTT.